A selection of T cell receptor beta chains follows, all from one sample in a study of blood T cell repertoires in COVID-19. Some clones are missing from TCRdb's copy, which holds only in-frame ones; the method was immunoSEQ multiplex PCR. The sample lists 300,000 or so clones, roughly 92% occurring once. The sequenced sample consisted of peripheral blood. These receptors were obtained from a woman in her 30s with COVID-19, enrolled during active disease. Both conserved end residues are part of each CDR3. Clone size is given for some rows only: seen once, a few or many times, or a class if the clone is expanded.

>NA|TRBJ2-2|TRBV24-1
CATSEPDYLNTGELFF
>NA|TRBJ1-2|TRBV6-5
CASTFGQGANYGYTF
>NA|TRBJ1-5|TRBV12-5
CASDSGGQPQHF
>NA|TRBJ1-1|TRBV6-4
CASSSDRNTEAFF
>NA|TRBJ1-1|TRBV7-2
CASSPQTGRTEAFF
>NA|TRBJ2-1|TRBV6-2/TRBV6-3
CASSPQRTSGREWGNEQFF
>once|TRBJ2-1|TRBV3-1/TRBV3-2
CASSHTGNEQFF
>NA|TRBJ1-1|TRBV12-5
CASGLGGQGLNTEAFF
>NA|TRBJ2-5|TRBV9
CASSAPLGSVLGQETQYF
>NA|TRBJ1-2|TRBV29-1
CSVEGLGGGLGYTF
>NA|TRBJ1-4|TRBV5-1
CASSLDGQGNEKLFF
>once|TRBJ2-4|TRBV2
CASSVTGAGRYF
>NA|TRBJ1-1|TRBV5-4
CASSSHTVNTEAFF
>NA|TRBJ1-3|TRBV7-8
CASSPQGADGNTIYF
>NA|TRBJ2-1|TRBV9
CAGPTSAPGWQFF
>NA|TRBJ1-2|TRBV30
CAWGQRLYGYTF
>NA|TRBJ2-2|TRBV19
CASSYEENTGELFF
>NA|TRBJ1-1|TRBV6-5
CASTKLAEAFF
>NA|TRBJ1-5|TRBV29-1
CSVLDRDGQPQHF
>once|TRBJ2-7|TRBV18
CASSPPGQAYEQYF
>NA|TRBJ2-2|TRBV19
CASSSRDRGSAGELFF
>NA|TRBJ1-1|TRBV3-1/TRBV3-2
CASSQDRSRVEAFF
>once|TRBJ2-1|TRBV29-1
CSDRDRYYNEQFF
>NA|TRBJ2-1|TRBV30
CAWSKGLAGGEQFF
>once|TRBJ2-2|TRBV27
CASSFSVTGELFF
>NA|TRBJ1-1|TRBV19
CASSTDRGGTEAFF
>once|TRBJ1-1|TRBV11-2
CASSPNTGQDTEAFF
>NA|TRBJ1-5|TRBV19
CASTNGGVNQPQHF
>NA|TRBJ2-3|TRBV11-2
CASSLDRLAGGIDTQYF
>NA|TRBJ2-1|TRBV15
CATSRDGTDNEQFF
>NA|TRBJ1-1|TRBV30
CAWSVGGNTEAFF
>NA|TRBJ1-2|TRBV6-5
CASRGTVNYGYTF
>NA|TRBJ2-6|TRBV18
CASSPLVAGGRGSGANVLTF
>once|TRBJ1-2|TRBV7-9
CASSFSGTGDGYTF
>NA|TRBJ1-1|TRBV6-2/TRBV6-3
CASSRGGPTEAFF
>NA|TRBJ1-3|TRBV6-1
CASSESTGNTIYF
>NA|TRBJ2-5|TRBV11-2
CASSDIPSPFETQYF
>once|TRBJ2-3|TRBV19
CASSIQTGSTDTQYF
>NA|TRBJ1-1|TRBV11-2
CASSHAAQGNTEAFF
>NA|TRBJ1-2|TRBV6-2/TRBV6-3
CASSPTANYGYTF
>NA|TRBJ2-1|TRBV9
CASSGNLLAAEQFF
>NA|TRBJ2-1|TRBV6-1
CASSDSRLAGDNEQFF
>NA|TRBJ1-2|TRBV28
CASSLGGLQFYGYTF
>NA|TRBJ2-7|TRBV15
CATSRDLAGPYEQYF
>NA|TRBJ1-4|TRBV30
CAWSLGGTGEKLFF
>NA|TRBJ2-1|TRBV4-2
CASSHSGEQFF
>NA|TRBJ1-2|TRBV25-1
CASSEGLGVGGYTF
>NA|TRBJ1-2|TRBV7-9
CASSADFYGYTF
>NA|TRBJ1-5|TRBV19
CASRLDRTDQPQHF
>NA|TRBJ1-5|TRBV27
CASSLKGGDQPQHF
>NA|TRBJ2-3|TRBV4-2
CASSQGVAGGTDTQYF
>NA|TRBJ2-3|TRBV11-2
CASSLEGTGYGDTQYF
>NA|TRBJ2-7|TRBV7-2
CASSYQAGEGGKQYF
>NA|TRBJ1-2|TRBV29-1
CSVITVPSNYGYTF
>NA|TRBJ2-1|TRBV15
CATSRDRSGRAVDEQFF
>NA|TRBJ1-2|TRBV7-2
CASSFRNSRDGYTF
>NA|TRBJ2-7|TRBV9
CASSPLAGASEQYF